The subject of this entry is one T cell receptor (beta chain). This record comes from a study of blood T cell repertoires in COVID-19. For the study at large: Nucleic acid was either cDNA or gDNA, and it came from T cells, B-cell-depleted T cells, or PBMCs.

Per the study methods: For nucleated cells, counts were estimated from reference gene primer amplification. Assay: immunoSEQ multiplex PCR; the TCRdb copy retains only in-frame clones and omits some. The V and J calls and clone size come from that table; D and trimming were worked out from the DNA. This sample yields a few hundred thousand clones, of which roughly nine tenths are seen a single time; 1.2% belongs to the top ten. What was sequenced was PBMCs or T cells enriched from blood (not recorded which). The TCR comes from a human donor in a cohort exposed to, infected with or recovered from COVID-19 (not recorded which). The donor label of this sample is uncertain.

The CDR3 region is CASRRTGASSGNTIYF. The CDR3 DNA is TGTGCCAGTAGGAGGACAGGGGCCTCATCTGGAAACACCATATATTTT. This chain uses TRBV19 with TRBJ1-3; TRBD1 agrees at 9 bases. Trimming removed 6 bases from V and 1 base from J; junction bases left unmatched: 7. Germline lookup yields CDR1 LNHDA and CDR2 SQIVND (reference sequence). The CDR3 length is 16 residues.